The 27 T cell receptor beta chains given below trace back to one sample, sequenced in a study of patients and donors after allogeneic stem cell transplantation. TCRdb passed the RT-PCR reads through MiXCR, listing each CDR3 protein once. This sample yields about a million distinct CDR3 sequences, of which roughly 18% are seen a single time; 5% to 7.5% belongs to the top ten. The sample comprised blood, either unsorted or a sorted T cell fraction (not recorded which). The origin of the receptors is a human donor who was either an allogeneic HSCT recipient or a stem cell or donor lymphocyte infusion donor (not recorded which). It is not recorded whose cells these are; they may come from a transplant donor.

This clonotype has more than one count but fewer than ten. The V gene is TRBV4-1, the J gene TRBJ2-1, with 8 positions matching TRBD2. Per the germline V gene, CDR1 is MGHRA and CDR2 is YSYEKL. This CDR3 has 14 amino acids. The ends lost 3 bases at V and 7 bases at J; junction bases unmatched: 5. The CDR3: CASSQGVAGNEQFF. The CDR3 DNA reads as TGCGCCAGCAGCCAGGGGGTAGCGGGGAATGAGCAGTTCTTC.

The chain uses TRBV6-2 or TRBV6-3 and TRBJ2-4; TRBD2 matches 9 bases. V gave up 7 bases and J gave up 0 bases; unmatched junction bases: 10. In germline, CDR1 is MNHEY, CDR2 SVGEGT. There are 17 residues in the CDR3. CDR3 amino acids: CASTNTAGGLAKNIQYF. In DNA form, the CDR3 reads TGTGCCAGCACGAACACCGCGGGGGGGCTAGCCAAAAACATTCAGTACTTC.

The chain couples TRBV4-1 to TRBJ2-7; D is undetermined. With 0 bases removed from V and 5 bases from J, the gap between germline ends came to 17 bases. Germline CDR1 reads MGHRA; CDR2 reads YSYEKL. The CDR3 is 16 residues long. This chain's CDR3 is CASSQDWAPSADEQYF. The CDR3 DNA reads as TGCGCCAGCAGCCAAGATTGGGCCCCCTCGGCAGACGAGCAGTACTTC.

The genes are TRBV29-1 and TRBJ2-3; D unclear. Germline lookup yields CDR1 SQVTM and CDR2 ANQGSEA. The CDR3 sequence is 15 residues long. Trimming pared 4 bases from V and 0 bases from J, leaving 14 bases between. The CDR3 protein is CSVVKSLSSTDTQYF. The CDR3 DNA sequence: TGCAGCGTTGTGAAGTCGCTATCTAGCACAGATACGCAGTATTTT.

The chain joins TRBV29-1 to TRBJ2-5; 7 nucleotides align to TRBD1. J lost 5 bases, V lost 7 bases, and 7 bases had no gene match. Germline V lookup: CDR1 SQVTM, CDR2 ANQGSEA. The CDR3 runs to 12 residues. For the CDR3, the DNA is TGCAGCGCGGAATCCAGGGGGGAGACCCAGTACTTC. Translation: CSAESRGETQYF.

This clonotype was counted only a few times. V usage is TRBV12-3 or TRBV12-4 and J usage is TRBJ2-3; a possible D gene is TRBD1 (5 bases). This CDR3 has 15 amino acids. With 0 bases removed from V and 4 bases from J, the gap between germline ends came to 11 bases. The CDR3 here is CASSLARQGADTQYF. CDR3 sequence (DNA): TGTGCCAGCAGTTTAGCACGTCAGGGCGCAGATACGCAGTATTTT.

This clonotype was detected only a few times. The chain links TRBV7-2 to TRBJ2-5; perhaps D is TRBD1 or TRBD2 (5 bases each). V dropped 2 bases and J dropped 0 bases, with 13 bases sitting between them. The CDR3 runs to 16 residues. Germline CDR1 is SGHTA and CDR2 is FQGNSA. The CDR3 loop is CASSLRGVGNQETQYF. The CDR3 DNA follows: TGTGCCAGCAGCTTAAGAGGGGTCGGGAACCAAGAGACCCAGTACTTC.

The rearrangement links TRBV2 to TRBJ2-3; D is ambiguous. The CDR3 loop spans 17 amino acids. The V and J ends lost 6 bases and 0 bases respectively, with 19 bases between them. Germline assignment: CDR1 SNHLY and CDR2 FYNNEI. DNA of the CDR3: TGTGCCAGCAGGGATCCTGGTGCCGTTTCTAGCACAGATACGCAGTATTTT. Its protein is CASRDPGAVSSTDTQYF. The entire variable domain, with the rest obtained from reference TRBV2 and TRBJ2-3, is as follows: EPEVTQTPSHQVTQMGQEVILRCVPISNHLYFYWYRQILGQKVEFLVSFYNNEISEKSEIFDDQFSVERPDGSNFTLKIRSTKLEDSAMYFCASRDPGAVSSTDTQYFGPGTRLTVL.

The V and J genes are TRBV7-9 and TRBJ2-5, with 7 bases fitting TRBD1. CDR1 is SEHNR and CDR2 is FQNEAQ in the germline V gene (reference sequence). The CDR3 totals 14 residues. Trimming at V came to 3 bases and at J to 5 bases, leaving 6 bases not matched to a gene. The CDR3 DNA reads TGTGCCAGCAGCTTTGGACAGGACTGGGAGACCCAGTACTTC. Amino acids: CASSFGQDWETQYF.

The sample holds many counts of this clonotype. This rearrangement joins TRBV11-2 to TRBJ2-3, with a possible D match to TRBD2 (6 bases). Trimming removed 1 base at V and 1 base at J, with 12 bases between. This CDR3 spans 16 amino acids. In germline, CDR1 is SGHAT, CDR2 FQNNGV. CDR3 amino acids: CASSLGGASGTDTQYF. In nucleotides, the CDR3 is TGTGCCAGCAGCTTAGGCGGGGCGTCAGGCACAGATACGCAGTATTTT.

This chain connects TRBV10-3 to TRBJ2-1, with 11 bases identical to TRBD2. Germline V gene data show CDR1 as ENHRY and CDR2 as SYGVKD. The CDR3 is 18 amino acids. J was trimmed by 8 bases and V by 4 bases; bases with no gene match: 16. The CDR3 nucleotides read TGTGCCATCAGTGCCACCCCCGTCCGACTAGCGGGACAGGATGAGCAGTTCTTC. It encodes CAISATPVRLAGQDEQFF.

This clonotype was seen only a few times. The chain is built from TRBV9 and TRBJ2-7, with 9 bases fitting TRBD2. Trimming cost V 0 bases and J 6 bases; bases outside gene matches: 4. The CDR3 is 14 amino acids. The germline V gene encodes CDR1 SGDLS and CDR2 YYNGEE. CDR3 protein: CASSVDLAGSEQYF. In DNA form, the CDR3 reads TGTGCCAGCAGCGTAGACCTAGCGGGAAGCGAGCAGTACTTC.

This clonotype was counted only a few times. CDR3 in amino acids: CASSLPLAGSTDTQYF. CDR3 in DNA: TGTGCCAGCAGTTTACCACTAGCGGGGAGTACAGATACGCAGTATTTT. The gene calls are TRBV28 and TRBJ2-3, with TRBD2 matching 10 bases. The CDR3 covers 16 residues. V trimming: 2 bases; J trimming: 3 bases; junction bases outside the gene matches: 5. Germline loops: CDR1 MDHEN, CDR2 SYDVKM.

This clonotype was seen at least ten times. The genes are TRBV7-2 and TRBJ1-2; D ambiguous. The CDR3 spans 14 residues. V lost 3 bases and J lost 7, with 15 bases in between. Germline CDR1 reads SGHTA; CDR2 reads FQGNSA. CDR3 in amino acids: CASSFDRRAVGYTF. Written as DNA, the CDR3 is TGTGCCAGCAGCTTTGACCGGAGGGCAGTTGGCTACACCTTC. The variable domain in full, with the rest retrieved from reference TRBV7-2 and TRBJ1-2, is GAGVSQSPSNKVTEKGKDVELRCDPISGHTALYWYRQSLGQGLEFLIYFQGNSAPDKSGLPSDRFSAERTGGSVSTLTIQRTQQEDSAVYLCASSFDRRAVGYTFGSGTRLTVV.

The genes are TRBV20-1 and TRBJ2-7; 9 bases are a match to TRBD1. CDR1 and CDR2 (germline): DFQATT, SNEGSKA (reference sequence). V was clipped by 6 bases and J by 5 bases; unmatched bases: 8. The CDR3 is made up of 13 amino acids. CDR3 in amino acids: CSAEQGAQNEQYF. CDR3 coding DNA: TGCAGTGCGGAACAGGGGGCGCAGAACGAGCAGTACTTC.

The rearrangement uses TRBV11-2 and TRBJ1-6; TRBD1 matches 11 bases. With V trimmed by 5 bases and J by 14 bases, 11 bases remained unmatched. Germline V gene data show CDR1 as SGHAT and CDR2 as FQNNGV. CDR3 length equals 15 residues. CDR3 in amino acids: CASSIGQGAQTALHF. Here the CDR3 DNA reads TGTGCCAGCAGCATCGGACAGGGGGCCCAGACAGCCCTCCACTTT.

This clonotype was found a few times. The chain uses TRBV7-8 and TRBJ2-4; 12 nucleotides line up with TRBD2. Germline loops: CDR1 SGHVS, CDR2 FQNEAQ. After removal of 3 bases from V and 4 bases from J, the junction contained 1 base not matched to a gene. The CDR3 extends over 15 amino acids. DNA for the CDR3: TGTGCCAGCAGCTTGGGGACTAGCGGGAAAAACATTCAGTACTTC. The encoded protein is CASSLGTSGKNIQYF.

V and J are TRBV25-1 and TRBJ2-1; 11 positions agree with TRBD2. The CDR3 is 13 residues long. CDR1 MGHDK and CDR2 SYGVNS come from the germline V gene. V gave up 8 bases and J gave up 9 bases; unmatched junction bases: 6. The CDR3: CASGVAGGREQFF. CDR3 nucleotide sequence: TGTGCCAGCGGTGTAGCGGGAGGGCGTGAGCAGTTCTTC.

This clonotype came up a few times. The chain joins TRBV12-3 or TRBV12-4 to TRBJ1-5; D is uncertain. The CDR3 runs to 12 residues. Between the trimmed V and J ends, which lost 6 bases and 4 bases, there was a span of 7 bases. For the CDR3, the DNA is TGTGCCAGCAGGGAGCAAAATCAGCCCCAGCATTTT. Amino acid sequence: CASREQNQPQHF.

The CDR3 DNA reads TGTGCCATCAGTGAGTCATCGGATGGGGCCGGCGGGGAGCTGTTTTTT. Protein sequence: CAISESSDGAGGELFF. The chain couples TRBV10-3 to TRBJ2-2; weak D call: TRBD1 (5 bases). Trimming took 0 bases from V and 7 from J, leaving 15 bases between them. The CDR3 loop spans 16 amino acids. Germline V gives CDR1 ENHRY, CDR2 SYGVKD.

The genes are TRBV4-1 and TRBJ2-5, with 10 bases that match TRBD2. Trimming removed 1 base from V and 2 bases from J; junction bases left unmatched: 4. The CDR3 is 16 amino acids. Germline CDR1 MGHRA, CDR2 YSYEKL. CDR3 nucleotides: TGCGCCAGCAGCCAAGCCGCTAGCGGGAGTCAAGAGACCCAGTACTTC. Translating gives CASSQAASGSQETQYF.

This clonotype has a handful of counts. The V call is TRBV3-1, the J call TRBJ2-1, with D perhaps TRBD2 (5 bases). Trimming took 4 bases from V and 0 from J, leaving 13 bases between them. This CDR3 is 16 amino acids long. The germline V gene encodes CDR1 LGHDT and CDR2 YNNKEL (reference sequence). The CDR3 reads CASSLPRTDSYNEQFF. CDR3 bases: TGTGCCAGCAGCCTCCCTAGGACTGACTCCTACAATGAGCAGTTCTTC.

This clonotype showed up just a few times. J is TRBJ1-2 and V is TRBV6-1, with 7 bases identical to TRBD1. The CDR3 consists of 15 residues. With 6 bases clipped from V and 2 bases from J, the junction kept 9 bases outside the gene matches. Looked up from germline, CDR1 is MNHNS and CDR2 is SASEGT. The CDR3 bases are TGTGCCAGCAGAAGCCCGGGACAGAGCAACTATGGCTACACCTTC. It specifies CASRSPGQSNYGYTF.

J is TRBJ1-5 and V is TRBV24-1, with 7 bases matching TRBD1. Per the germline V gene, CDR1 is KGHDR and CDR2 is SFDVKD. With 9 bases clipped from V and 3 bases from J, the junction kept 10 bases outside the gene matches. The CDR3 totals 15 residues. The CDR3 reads CATGGGRGNNQPQHF. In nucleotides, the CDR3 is TGTGCCACCGGGGGAGGCAGGGGGAACAATCAGCCCCAGCATTTT.

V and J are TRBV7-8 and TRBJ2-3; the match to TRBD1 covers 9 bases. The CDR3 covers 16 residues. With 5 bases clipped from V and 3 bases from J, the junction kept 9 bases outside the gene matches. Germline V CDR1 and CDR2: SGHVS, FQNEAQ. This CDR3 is CASSTRTGVLTDTQYF. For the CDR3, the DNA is TGTGCCAGCAGCACTCGGACAGGGGTATTAACAGATACGCAGTATTTT.

CDR3 nucleotide sequence: TGTGCCAGCAGACCCCCTTTGGATGAGCAGTTCTTC. It codes for CASRPPLDEQFF. The chain uses TRBV7-8 and TRBJ2-1; D call uncertain. Germline lookup yields CDR1 SGHVS and CDR2 FQNEAQ. This CDR3 has 12 residues. Trimming took off 6 bases at V and 8 bases at J, with 11 bases between the two ends.

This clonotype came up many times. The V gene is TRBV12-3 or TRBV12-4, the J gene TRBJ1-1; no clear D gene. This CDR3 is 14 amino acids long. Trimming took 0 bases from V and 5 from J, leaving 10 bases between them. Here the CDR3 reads CASSLAERETEAFF. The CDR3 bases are TGTGCCAGCAGTTTAGCGGAGAGGGAAACTGAAGCTTTCTTT.